One sample yielded the 32 T cell receptor beta chains listed below, sequenced in a study of blood T cell repertoires in COVID-19 (dated by TCRdb to the early 2020s). The library was obtained by the immunoSEQ multiplex PCR assay. In TCRdb, the immuneACCESS table is reduced to in-frame sequences with V and J assigned. These tables do not hold every clone; where another copy was compared, an unresolved V gene accounts for under half, and the others remain unexplained. For this sample the table gives over 350,000 clones, of which approximately 90% were detected only once. Of the sample, just over 0.85% is held by the ten largest clones. The sequenced sample was PBMCs or T cells enriched from blood (not recorded which). These receptors were collected from a woman in her forties who had been exposed to COVID-19.

In this sample, this clone turned up a few times. This rearrangement joins TRBV27 to TRBJ2-1, with a weak D call TRBD1 (6 bases). The CDR3 runs to 15 residues. V lost 3 bases, J lost 8 bases, and 17 bases lay in between. The V gene's germline CDR1 is MNHEY and CDR2 SMNVEV (reference sequence). The CDR3 region is CASSFLPQTGHEQFF. The CDR3 region has the DNA TGTGCCAGCAGTTTTTTGCCCCAGACAGGCCATGAGCAGTTCTTC.

This chain joins TRBV5-1 and TRBJ2-1; a possible D gene is TRBD2 (7 bases). The CDR3 extends over 16 amino acids. The germline V gene has CDR1 SGHRS and CDR2 YFSETQ. V lost 4 bases to trimming and J lost 4 bases, with 18 bases between them. CDR3 region: CASSRGGVGGYNEQFF. CDR3 bases: TGCGCCAGCAGCCGAGGGGGAGTGGGAGGGTACAATGAGCAGTTCTTC. Based on the CDR3 plus reference TRBV5-1 and TRBJ2-1, the full variable domain is KAGVTQTPRYLIKTRGQQVTLSCSPISGHRSVSWYQQTPGQGLQFLFEYFSETQRNKGNFPGRFSGRQFSNSRSEMNVSTLELGDSALYLCASSRGGVGGYNEQFFGPGTRLTVL.

The rearrangement uses TRBV6-5 and TRBJ2-3; TRBD1 aligns across 10 bases. The germline V gene has CDR1 MNHEY and CDR2 SVGAGI. The CDR3 covers 15 residues. Trimming cost V 6 bases and J 1 base; bases outside gene matches: 4. CDR3: CASSRDRGGTDTQYF. The CDR3 DNA follows: TGTGCCAGCAGCCGGGACAGGGGTGGCACAGATACGCAGTATTTT.

The chain links TRBV2 to TRBJ2-1; possible D gene TRBD2, 6 bases. The V gene's germline CDR1 is SNHLY and CDR2 FYNNEI. Trimming took 0 bases from V and 4 from J, leaving 10 bases between them. This CDR3 has 15 residues. Here the CDR3 reads CASSEASGLYNEQFF. For the CDR3, the DNA is TGTGCCAGCAGTGAAGCGTCTGGACTATACAATGAGCAGTTCTTC.

This chain joins TRBV5-1 and TRBJ1-2; D not resolved. The V gene lost 4 bases and the J gene lost 2 bases, with 18 bases spanning the gap. The length of the CDR3 is 16 residues. The germline V gene encodes CDR1 SGHRS and CDR2 YFSETQ. The CDR3 DNA is TGCGCCAGCAGCCCGGAGGGCCCCAAATGGAACTATGGCTACACCTTC. This codes for CASSPEGPKWNYGYTF.

The gene calls are TRBV5-4 and TRBJ1-2, with 8 bases identical to TRBD1. The V and J ends lost 7 bases and 0 bases, in that order; junction bases with no gene match: 8. The germline V gene encodes CDR1 SGHNT and CDR2 YYREEE (reference sequence). The CDR3 is 15 amino acids. The CDR3 protein is CASRDRRRSNYGYTF. In nucleotides, the CDR3 is TGTGCCAGCCGGGACAGGCGGCGTTCTAACTATGGCTACACCTTC.

This chain uses TRBV15 with TRBJ1-2, with 9 bases matching TRBD1. After removal of 2 bases from V and 8 bases from J, the junction contained 9 bases not matched to a gene. The CDR3 totals 15 residues. Germline lookup yields CDR1 LNHNV and CDR2 YYDKDF (reference sequence). The chain's CDR3 is CATSRTGTGIFGYTF. DNA of the CDR3: TGTGCCACCAGCAGAACCGGGACAGGGATTTTCGGCTACACCTTC.

This sequence joins TRBV30 and TRBJ1-5, with 7 nucleotides matching TRBD1. V lost 4 bases to trimming and J lost 6 bases; unmatched junction nucleotides: 6. Germline V lookup: CDR1 GTSNPN, CDR2 SVGIG (reference sequence). The CDR3 sequence is 13 residues long. The CDR3 loop is CAWTTGEGQPQHF. The CDR3 coding sequence is TGTGCCTGGACCACAGGGGAAGGTCAGCCCCAGCATTTT.

The chain carries TRBV20-1 and TRBJ1-2; unclear D gene. V was shortened by 3 bases and J by 1 base, with 9 bases between the two germline ends. Per germline, CDR1 DFQATT and CDR2 SNEGSKA (reference sequence). The CDR3 covers 13 residues. The CDR3 protein is CSASLAVNYGYTF. DNA of the CDR3: TGCAGTGCTAGTTTGGCAGTTAACTATGGCTACACCTTC.

V usage is TRBV6-5 and J usage is TRBJ2-3; D uncertain. Germline V gene sequence: CDR1 MNHEY, CDR2 SVGAGI. V was pared by 5 bases and J by 3 bases, with 12 bases between. The CDR3 has 14 residues. The CDR3 reads CASSPTRGTDTQYF. In nucleotides, the CDR3 is TGTGCCAGCAGTCCGACGCGCGGTACAGATACGCAGTATTTT.

This sequence joins TRBV27 and TRBJ1-1; 7 bases align to TRBD1. There are 14 residues in the CDR3. Looked up from germline, CDR1 is MNHEY and CDR2 is SMNVEV (reference sequence). The V segment lost 5 bases and the J segment 1 base; nucleotides outside the gene matches: 4. CDR3 protein: CASSTDRRNTEAFF. CDR3 nucleotides: TGTGCCAGCAGTACGGACAGGAGGAACACTGAAGCTTTCTTT.

This chain connects TRBV6-6 to TRBJ2-1, with D possibly matching TRBD1 (6 bases). The CDR3 extends over 18 amino acids. Trimming took 5 bases from V and 0 from J, leaving 20 bases between them. Germline V CDR1 and CDR2: MNHNY, SVGAGI (reference sequence). CDR3 DNA: TGTGCCAGCAGTCTAATTTACAGGGCCCCCCTCTCCTACAATGAGCAGTTCTTC. Translating gives CASSLIYRAPLSYNEQFF.

The genes are TRBV6-2 or TRBV6-3 and TRBJ2-1, with D possibly matching TRBD2 (6 bases). The CDR3 is 15 amino acids. Trimming removed 6 bases at V and 3 bases at J, with 15 bases between. Germline lookup yields CDR1 MNHEY and CDR2 SVGEGT. This CDR3 is CASSPHSGFYNEQFF. CDR3 nucleotide sequence: TGTGCCAGCAGCCCTCATAGCGGATTCTACAATGAGCAGTTCTTC.

The chain carries TRBV19 and TRBJ2-7, with 10 bases fitting TRBD1. V was clipped by 5 bases and J by 1 base; unmatched bases: 5. The CDR3 spans 15 residues. The germline V gene has CDR1 LNHDA and CDR2 SQIVND (reference sequence). The CDR3 DNA reads as TGTGCCAGTAGTCCTGGGACAGGGGCTTCCTACGAGCAGTACTTC. Residues: CASSPGTGASYEQYF.

The chain employs TRBV5-1 and TRBJ1-3; TRBD1 matches at 8 bases. CDR3 length: 18 residues. Germline loops: CDR1 SGHRS, CDR2 YFSETQ. With 1 base clipped from V and 2 bases from J, the junction kept 11 bases outside the gene matches. CDR3 sequence reads: CASSLSHGQGPTGNTIYF. As DNA, the CDR3 is TGCGCCAGCAGCTTGTCCCATGGACAGGGCCCCACTGGAAACACCATATATTTT.

This chain joins TRBV19 and TRBJ2-7, with D perhaps TRBD2 (5 bases). Germline loops: CDR1 LNHDA, CDR2 SQIVND (reference sequence). There are 14 residues in the CDR3. V was pared by 3 bases and J by 2 bases, with 11 bases between. The CDR3 DNA reads TGTGCCAGTAGTATCCCCGGGAACCCCTACGAGCAGTACTTC. This translates into CASSIPGNPYEQYF.

The chain carries TRBV10-2 and TRBJ1-5, with D maybe TRBD1 (5 bases). Germline CDR1 is WSHSY and CDR2 is SAAADI. Trimming took off 3 bases at V and 1 base at J, with 10 bases between the two ends. CDR3 length equals 15 residues. DNA of the CDR3: TGCGCCAGCAGTGATCAGGGTTCGAGCAATCAGCCCCAGCATTTT. It codes for CASSDQGSSNQPQHF.

The chain carries TRBV18 and TRBJ1-3, with D possibly being TRBD1 (6 bases). Trimming pared 6 bases from V and 0 bases from J, leaving 12 bases between. The CDR3 sequence is 15 residues long. Germline-derived CDR1 and CDR2 are KGHSH and LQKENI. Here the CDR3 reads CASSVDRTSGNTIYF. The CDR3 DNA is TGTGCCAGCTCGGTCGACAGGACCTCTGGAAACACCATATATTTT.

J is TRBJ1-1 and V is TRBV6-5; D is uncertain. The CDR3 spans 13 residues. Trimming took off 8 bases at V and 1 base at J, with 11 bases between the two ends. In germline, CDR1 is MNHEY, CDR2 SVGAGI. CDR3 amino acids: CASAPPGNTEAFF. The CDR3, as DNA: TGTGCCAGCGCACCCCCAGGGAACACTGAAGCTTTCTTT.

The chain recombines TRBV19 with TRBJ1-1, with 11 bases fitting TRBD1. This CDR3 comprises 16 residues. The junction had 9 bases not matched to a gene; V was cut back by 5 bases and J by 4 bases. The germline gives CDR1 LNHDA, CDR2 SQIVND (reference sequence). The DNA of the CDR3 is TGTGCCAGTAGTGCCCAAATGGGACAGGGGGGCACTGAAGCTTTCTTT. Translated, it gives CASSAQMGQGGTEAFF. Using reference TRBV19 and TRBJ1-1 for the parts outside the CDR3, the full variable domain is DGGITQSPKYLFRKEGQNVTLSCEQNLNHDAMYWYRQDPGQGLRLIYYSQIVNDFQKGDIAEGYSVSREKKESFPLTVTSAQKNPTAFYLCASSAQMGQGGTEAFFGQGTRLTVV.

The J gene is TRBJ2-3, the V gene TRBV6-2 or TRBV6-3; 8 bases fit TRBD1. The CDR3 contains 17 residues. The V segment lost 2 bases and the J segment 2 bases; nucleotides outside the gene matches: 9. The germline V gene has CDR1 MNHEY and CDR2 SVGEGT. The CDR3 here is CASSYTRTGTYTDTQYF. Here the CDR3 DNA reads TGTGCCAGCAGTTACACACGGACAGGGACCTACACAGATACGCAGTATTTT.

The chain uses TRBV13 and TRBJ2-7; the D gene is possibly TRBD1 (6 bases). V was shortened by 5 bases and J by 4 bases, with 12 bases between the two germline ends. Germline CDR1 and CDR2: PRHDT and FYEKMQ (reference sequence). There are 13 residues in the CDR3. This CDR3 is CASSKTGMYEQYF. The CDR3 DNA follows: TGTGCCAGCAGCAAAACAGGGATGTACGAGCAGTACTTC.

The J gene is TRBJ2-7, the V gene TRBV5-4, with TRBD1 identical over 8 bases. V gave up 3 bases and J gave up 4 bases; unmatched junction bases: 6. Germline V gene lookup returns CDR1 SGHNT and CDR2 YYREEE (reference sequence). The CDR3 consists of 14 residues. CDR3 in amino acids: CASSSSGGGYEQYF. The CDR3 DNA reads as TGTGCCAGCAGCTCATCAGGGGGCGGTTACGAGCAGTACTTC.

The rearrangement links TRBV2 to TRBJ2-6; D may be TRBD2 (5 bases). The CDR3 runs 16 residues. Germline assignment: CDR1 SNHLY and CDR2 FYNNEI. V lost 7 bases and J 2 bases, leaving 15 bases between the germline ends. In DNA form, the CDR3 reads TGTGCCAGCACCTCCCTGAGGGTGACTGGGGCCAACGTCCTGACTTTC. Amino acid sequence: CASTSLRVTGANVLTF.

This clone came up once. The rearrangement uses TRBV14 and TRBJ2-7, with a weak D call TRBD2 (5 bases). Germline-derived CDR1 and CDR2 are SGHDN and FVKESK. The length of the CDR3 is 14 residues. Trimming left V 0 bases short and J 3 bases short, with 9 bases between. CDR3: CASSQEGSVYEQYF. The CDR3 coding sequence is TGTGCCAGCAGCCAAGAGGGTAGCGTCTACGAGCAGTACTTC. Using reference TRBV14 and TRBJ2-7 for the parts outside the CDR3, the full variable domain is EAGVTQFPSHSVIEKGQTVTLRCDPISGHDNLYWYRRVMGKEIKFLLHFVKESKQDESGMPNNRFLAERTGGTYSTLKVQPAELEDSGVYFCASSQEGSVYEQYFGPGTRLTVT.

This clone was detected only a few times. J is TRBJ2-7 and V is TRBV2, with D maybe TRBD2 (6 bases). CDR3 size: 13 residues. The V end lost 3 bases, the J end lost 3 bases, and 9 bases lay between the germline ends. Germline V gives CDR1 SNHLY, CDR2 FYNNEI. CDR3 nucleotides: TGTGCCAGCAGTGACCAGACTAGCTACGAGCAGTACTTC. It encodes CASSDQTSYEQYF.

This chain connects TRBV10-1 to TRBJ1-6; D is uncertain. This CDR3 is built from 15 residues. CDR1 is WNHNN and CDR2 is SYGVQD in the germline V gene (reference sequence). V shed 0 bases and J shed 8 bases, with 11 bases lying between them. In DNA, the CDR3 is TGCGCCAGCAGTGAGTCGCTTCTCGGGGATTCACCCCTCCACTTT. Translation gives CASSESLLGDSPLHF.

This clone was recorded only once. The rearrangement uses TRBV7-3 and TRBJ1-1; possibly TRBD1 for D (5 bases). The length of the CDR3 is 13 residues. Trimming stripped 4 bases from V and 3 bases from J, with 9 bases between. Germline V gene data show CDR1 as SGHTA and CDR2 as FQGTGA. This CDR3 reads CASSSYRYTEAFF. DNA for the CDR3: TGTGCCAGCAGCTCCTACAGGTACACTGAAGCTTTCTTT.

The sample holds one count of this clone. The chain couples TRBV4-3 to TRBJ1-5, with unresolved D. CDR3 length equals 17 residues. The V gene's germline CDR1 is LGHNA and CDR2 YSLEER. V lost 0 bases to trimming and J lost 0 bases, with 12 bases between them. The CDR3 nucleotides read TGCGCCAGCAGCCAAGATCCGGTATCCGGTAGCAATCAGCCCCAGCATTTT. It is translated as CASSQDPVSGSNQPQHF.

This chain connects TRBV5-1 to TRBJ1-1, with D maybe TRBD1 (6 bases). The CDR3 consists of 14 residues. V lost 2 bases to trimming and J lost 4 bases, with 12 bases between them. The germline gives CDR1 SGHRS, CDR2 YFSETQ. The CDR3, as DNA: TGCGCCAGCAGCTTACAGGGTTTTGGCACTGAAGCTTTCTTT. This gives the protein CASSLQGFGTEAFF.

DNA of the CDR3: TGCGCCAGCAGCTTGGATTGGACAGGGGGTGGCTACACCTTC. Encoded protein: CASSLDWTGGGYTF. The chain joins TRBV5-1 to TRBJ1-2; 10 bases agree with TRBD1. The V gene end was trimmed by 0 bases and the J gene end by 7 bases; junction bases not matched to a gene: 3. In germline, CDR1 is SGHRS, CDR2 YFSETQ. The CDR3 is 14 residues long.

This clone was seen only once. This chain joins TRBV30 and TRBJ1-1; a possible D gene is TRBD1 (5 bases). The CDR3 loop spans 12 amino acids. Germline-derived CDR1 and CDR2 are GTSNPN and SVGIG (reference sequence). Deletions cut 4 bases from V and 5 bases from J, with 11 bases between. This CDR3 is CAWTGGGTEAFF. In DNA form, the CDR3 reads TGTGCCTGGACCGGGGGAGGAACTGAAGCTTTCTTT.